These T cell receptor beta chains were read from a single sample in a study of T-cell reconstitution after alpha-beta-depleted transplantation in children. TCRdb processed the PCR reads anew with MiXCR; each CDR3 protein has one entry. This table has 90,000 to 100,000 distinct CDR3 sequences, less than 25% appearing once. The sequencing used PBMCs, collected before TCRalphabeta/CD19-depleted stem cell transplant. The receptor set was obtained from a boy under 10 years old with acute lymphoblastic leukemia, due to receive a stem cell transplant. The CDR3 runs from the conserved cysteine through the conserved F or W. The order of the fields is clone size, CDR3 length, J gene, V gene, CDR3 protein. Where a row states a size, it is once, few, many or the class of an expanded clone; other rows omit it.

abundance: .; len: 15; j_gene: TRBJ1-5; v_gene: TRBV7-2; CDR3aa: CASSKGSGVGQPQHF
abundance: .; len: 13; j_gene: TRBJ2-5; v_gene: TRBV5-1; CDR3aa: CASSLGYWETQYF
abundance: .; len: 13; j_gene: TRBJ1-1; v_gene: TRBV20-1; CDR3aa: CSASQEGGTEAFF
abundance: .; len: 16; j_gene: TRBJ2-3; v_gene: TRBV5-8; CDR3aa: CASSSAIAGSLNTQYF
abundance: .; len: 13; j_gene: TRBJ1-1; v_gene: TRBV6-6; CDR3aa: CASSFEQGTEAFF
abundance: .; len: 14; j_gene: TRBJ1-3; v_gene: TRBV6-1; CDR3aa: CASSPFGAGNTIYF
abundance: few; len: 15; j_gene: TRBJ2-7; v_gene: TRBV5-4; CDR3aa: CASSLAGLGAYEQYF
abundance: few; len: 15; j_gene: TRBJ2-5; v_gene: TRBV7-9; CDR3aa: CASSLERSPQETQYF
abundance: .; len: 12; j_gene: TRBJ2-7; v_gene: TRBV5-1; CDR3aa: CASSGPRDEQYF
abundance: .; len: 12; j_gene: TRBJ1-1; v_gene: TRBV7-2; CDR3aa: CASSQRGIEAFF